These 10 T cell receptor beta chains came from one sample sequenced in a study of cytomegalovirus exposure and HLA in healthy donors. 13 Jbeta primers and 60 Vbeta primers were used for the PCR. The protocol was immunoSEQ multiplex PCR, while the TCRdb copy is restricted to in-frame clones and leaves out a portion. The sample has some 130,000 clones, just under 80% seen once; the top ten hold approximately 1.1%. Sequencing was done on a sample of PBMCs. The receptors were gathered from a male donor in good health and CMV-seronegative.

This rearrangement joins TRBV16 to TRBJ1-1, with D possibly matching TRBD1 (5 bases). Germline values: CDR1 KGHSY, CDR2 FQNENV. The CDR3 is 12 residues long. Trimming removed 2 bases from V and 6 bases from J, with 7 bases in between. As DNA, the CDR3 is TGTGCCAGCAGCCAAGGGGGGGCTGAAGCTTTCTTT. Its protein is CASSQGGAEAFF.

The V call is TRBV5-1, the J call TRBJ2-2, with D uncertain. The length of the CDR3 is 13 residues. Germline-derived CDR1 and CDR2 are SGHRS and YFSETQ. Between the trimmed V and J ends, which lost 3 bases and 5 bases, there was a span of 8 bases. CDR3 nucleotides: TGCGCCAGCAGCTGGGCAGAGACCGGGGAGCTGTTTTTT. As protein: CASSWAETGELFF.

V gene TRBV5-1 combines with J gene TRBJ1-2; 9 bases map to TRBD1. Trimming cost V 6 bases and J 3 bases; bases outside gene matches: 15. The CDR3 is made up of 17 amino acids. The germline gives CDR1 SGHRS, CDR2 YFSETQ. The CDR3 coding sequence is TGCGCCAGCACCCCTGGGGTCGGACAGGGGAGTTACTATGGCTACACCTTC. It encodes CASTPGVGQGSYYGYTF.

The count of this clone is one. The chain carries TRBV2 and TRBJ2-1, with D unclear. There are 14 residues in the CDR3. V was cut by 1 base and J by 5 bases, with 9 bases left in between. CDR1 and CDR2 from the germline V gene are SNHLY and FYNNEI. The CDR3 DNA reads as TGTGCCAGCAGTGAAGAGGTGAGCGACAATGAGCAGTTCTTC. Its translation: CASSEEVSDNEQFF.

The rearrangement joins TRBV19 to TRBJ1-5; D may be TRBD1 (6 bases). Germline lookup yields CDR1 LNHDA and CDR2 SQIVND (reference sequence). The CDR3 length is 16 residues. Trimming cost V 7 bases and J 0 bases, with 16 bases left between them. The CDR3 sequence: CASTRRQEGSNQPQHF. The CDR3 DNA reads as TGTGCCAGTACCCGGAGACAGGAAGGTAGCAATCAGCCCCAGCATTTT. The complete variable domain, with remaining parts taken from reference TRBV19 and TRBJ1-5, reads DGGITQSPKYLFRKEGQNVTLSCEQNLNHDAMYWYRQDPGQGLRLIYYSQIVNDFQKGDIAEGYSVSREKKESFPLTVTSAQKNPTAFYLCASTRRQEGSNQPQHFGDGTRLSIL.

The J gene is TRBJ2-3, the V gene TRBV6-1, with 8 nucleotides matching TRBD2. CDR3 length: 14 amino acids. V shed 8 bases, J shed 3 bases, and the junction held 7 bases outside the gene matches. Germline CDR1 is MNHNS and CDR2 is SASEGT. CDR3 DNA sequence: TGTGCCAGCTTACGGGGGGGCGGGACAGATACGCAGTATTTT. Amino acid sequence: CASLRGGGTDTQYF.

This clone appeared many times. The chain employs TRBV21-1 and TRBJ2-7; the D call TRBD1 from the table was never checked on the DNA. TRBV21-1 is flagged as a pseudogene. This CDR3 has 18 amino acids. The CDR3 nucleotides read TGTGCCAGCAGCAAAGAGCCACGGGACAGGGAAACGGCCTACGAGCAGTACTTC. It encodes CASSKEPRDRETAYEQYF.

The chain has TRBV11-2 and TRBJ1-3; D might be TRBD1 (5 bases). V dropped 0 bases and J dropped 8 bases, with 8 bases sitting between them. Germline assignment: CDR1 SGHAT and CDR2 FQNNGV. This CDR3 is built from 13 residues. The CDR3, as DNA: TGTGCCAGCAGCTTAGACAGGGCGCACACCATATATTTT. Encoded protein: CASSLDRAHTIYF. Full variable domain (remainder filled in from reference TRBV11-2 and TRBJ1-3): EAGVAQSPRYKIIEKRQSVAFWCNPISGHATLYWYQQILGQGPKLLIQFQNNGVVDDSQLPKDRFSAERLKGVDSTLKIQPAKLEDSAVYLCASSLDRAHTIYFGEGSWLTVV.

The rearrangement joins TRBV11-3 to TRBJ2-5; 7 bases fit TRBD1. V lost 4 bases, J lost 5 bases, and 4 bases stayed unmatched. The CDR3 runs 13 residues. Per the germline V gene, CDR1 is SGHNT and CDR2 is YENEEA. The CDR3 region is CASSSGQRETQYF. The CDR3 DNA reads TGTGCCAGCAGCTCGGGACAGAGGGAGACCCAGTACTTC. The full variable domain, with the rest looked up from reference TRBV11-3 and TRBJ2-5, is EAGVVQSPRYKIIEKKQPVAFWCNPISGHNTLYWYLQNLGQGPELLIRYENEEAVDDSQLPKDRFSAERLKGVDSTLKIQPAELGDSAVYLCASSSGQRETQYFGPGTRLLVL.

The chain is built from TRBV6-5 and TRBJ2-7; weak D call: TRBD1 (6 bases). The assigned J gene may be wrong: the sequence end matches TRBJ2-5 better. The CDR3 covers 14 residues. Germline V gene data show CDR1 as MNHEY and CDR2 as SVGAGI. The CDR3 region is CASSYTGKQETQYF. The CDR3 DNA reads as TGTGCCAGCAGTTACACAGGGAAACAAGAGACCCAGTACTTC.